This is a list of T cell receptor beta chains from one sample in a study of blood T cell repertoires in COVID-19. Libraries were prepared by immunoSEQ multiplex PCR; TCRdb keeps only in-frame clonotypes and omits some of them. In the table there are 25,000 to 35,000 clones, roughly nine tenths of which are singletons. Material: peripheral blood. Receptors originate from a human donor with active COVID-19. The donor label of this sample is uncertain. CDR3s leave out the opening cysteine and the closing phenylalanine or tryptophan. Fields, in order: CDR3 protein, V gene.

ASSLGVGGGTDTQY TRBV7-9
ASSQDGPTDNSNQPQH TRBV4-1
ASSLALAGRTGELF TRBV7-6
ASSLGQGRNEQY TRBV11-2
ASSAGQGAYNNQPQH TRBV6-2/TRBV6-3
ASSHGLAEVNEQY TRBV18
ASSQDAMPISYT TRBV3-1/TRBV3-2
AISHPGTGSNEQY TRBV10-3
ASSSGLAGGLEETQY TRBV7-7
ASRQGSYNEQF TRBV10-2
ASRPGTGSSYEQY TRBV5-4
ASSVADNSPLH TRBV19
ASSWGQSGANVLT TRBV6-5
ASSLTGGPFLSSYNEQF TRBV6-2/TRBV6-3
ASSLGPGTKATNEKLF TRBV7-6
ATSDLEGAIDTQY TRBV24-1
ASSLPLAGMVREQY TRBV27
ASRPRDRGFGGRGNSYEQY TRBV5-1
ASSQAASGRYVYEQY TRBV3-1/TRBV3-2
ASSNGQGSNFYGYT TRBV7-9
ATSDWTSGIGDTQY TRBV24-1
ASSLDLQETQY TRBV5-1
ASSMGQGTYGYT TRBV19
SASALAGGETQY TRBV20-1
SALTGGQDTQY TRBV29-1
ASSLREQGVGNTIY TRBV28
ATSDFGQGDEQY TRBV24-1
ASSRRTAFGEKLF TRBV3-1/TRBV3-2
ASGGTDTQY TRBV6-5
ASSLGGGSYNEQF TRBV5-4
ASSYLQLAGGYEQY TRBV6-6
ASSPQDRVADTQY TRBV9
ATSDGTGGFYNEQF TRBV24-1
ASSIVGQGNLRNNEQF TRBV19
ASSQDLTSGSTGIPYEQY TRBV4-2
ASSLSGRAGFQGSPLH TRBV27
ASSSSRGQPQH TRBV6-5
ASSPGTGPTYEQY TRBV7-2
AISESLQAGNTEAF TRBV10-3
ASSSGNRGRTGELF TRBV11-2
ATSDSPAPGGLNTEAF TRBV24-1
ASSQSAPGPGGTDTQY TRBV4-3
ASSQDGGGDQETQY TRBV3-1/TRBV3-2
ASSRIASGGSYEQY TRBV5-1
ASSSQGGIGELF TRBV27
ASQGQGEQY TRBV2
ASSHASRSRTALFNTEAF TRBV4-1
ASSLLAGGLPETQY TRBV11-2
ASSQGHVPYEQY TRBV7-8
SVEGQPGQRSYNEQF TRBV29-1
ASQLGTGNQPQH TRBV7-9
ASWAGGSDEQF TRBV6-5
ASSPGAGANVLT TRBV7-7
ASSGGGWDTEAF TRBV9
AWSPGSGDADTQY TRBV30
AWKDRTNTEAF TRBV30
ASSLDSSGYT TRBV5-6
ASSYRLAGGPRDEQY TRBV6-2/TRBV6-3
ASSLSASGGNYNEQF TRBV5-7